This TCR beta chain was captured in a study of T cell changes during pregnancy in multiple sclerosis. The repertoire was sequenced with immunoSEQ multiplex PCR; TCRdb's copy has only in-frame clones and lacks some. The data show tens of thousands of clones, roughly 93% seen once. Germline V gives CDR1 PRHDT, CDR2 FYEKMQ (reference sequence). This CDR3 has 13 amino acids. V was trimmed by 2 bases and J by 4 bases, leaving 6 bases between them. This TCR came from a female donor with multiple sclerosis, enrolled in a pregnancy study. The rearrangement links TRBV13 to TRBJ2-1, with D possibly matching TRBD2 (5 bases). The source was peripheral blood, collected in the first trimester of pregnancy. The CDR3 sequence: CASSLSGYNEQFF. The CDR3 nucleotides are TGTGCCAGCAGCTTATCGGGGTACAATGAGCAGTTCTTC.